Presented here are 26 T cell receptor beta chains from one specimen sequenced in a study of T cell repertoires in cytomegalovirus infection. Using its own MiXCR run on the reads, TCRdb lists one record per CDR3 protein. This table holds hundreds of thousands of distinct CDR3 sequences, about 11% found once. The sample was PBMCs. These receptors all come from a human donor in good health (CMV status not recorded). Some clones in this sample may be carry-over from other donors' samples.

Comment on this clonotype: In this CDR3 the conserved last residue, phenylalanine or tryptophan, is missing, so a read error is likely. V usage is TRBV2 and J usage is TRBJ1-2; 7 bases match TRBD1. This CDR3 is built from 11 residues. CDR1 is SNHLY, CDR2 FYNNEI, per germline. V gave up 9 bases and J gave up 4 bases; unmatched junction bases: 2. CDR3 protein: CARQGIYGYTS. The CDR3, as DNA: TGTGCCAGACAGGGGATCTATGGCTACACCTCC.

This clonotype was recorded at least ten times. The genes are TRBV7-2 and TRBJ2-5; TRBD1 aligns across 7 bases. J lost 2 bases, V lost 3 bases, and 3 bases had no gene match. The CDR3 loop spans 14 amino acids. CDR1 and CDR2 from the germline V gene are SGHTA and FQGNSA. CDR3 coding DNA: TGTGCCAGCAGCTTGACAGGGTGGCAAGAGACCCAGTACTTC. Its translation is CASSLTGWQETQYF.

This clonotype was observed many times. This rearrangement joins TRBV7-2 to TRBJ1-1; D gene ambiguous. Trimming removed 1 base at V and 0 bases at J, with 6 bases between. The length of the CDR3 is 14 residues. The V gene's germline CDR1 is SGHTA and CDR2 FQGNSA. The CDR3 coding sequence is TGTGCCAGCAGCTTAGACACAATGAACACTGAAGCTTTCTTT. Translating it yields CASSLDTMNTEAFF.

There are many counts of this clonotype. This chain uses TRBV6-5 with TRBJ2-7; D not resolved. Germline V gene sequence: CDR1 MNHEY, CDR2 SVGAGI. The V end lost 5 bases, the J end lost 5 bases, and 19 bases lay between the germline ends. This CDR3 is 15 amino acids long. In nucleotides, the CDR3 is TGTGCCAGCAGTCCGACTGCGACATCACCCAACGAGCAGTACTTC. As protein: CASSPTATSPNEQYF.

This clonotype was seen at least ten times. The chain carries TRBV20-1 and TRBJ2-7; D is uncertain. Germline-derived CDR1 and CDR2 are DFQATT and SNEGSKA (reference sequence). V gave up 5 bases and J gave up 1 base, with 9 bases separating them. The CDR3 totals 12 residues. CDR3 residues: CSAPGASYEQYF. The CDR3 DNA reads TGCAGTGCTCCAGGAGCGTCCTACGAGCAGTACTTC.

This clonotype was recorded many times. The chain joins TRBV10-3 to TRBJ2-7; D may be TRBD2 (6 bases). The germline V gene encodes CDR1 ENHRY and CDR2 SYGVKD. The CDR3 is made up of 14 amino acids. Trimming took 3 bases from V and 2 from J, leaving 11 bases between them. CDR3 DNA: TGTGCCATCAGTGACGGGGCTAGCGCCTACGAGCAGTACTTC. It codes for CAISDGASAYEQYF.

Remarks on this clonotype: A much larger clone lies a single base off, so this may be a read error. The CDR3 does not end in the conserved phenylalanine or tryptophan, so this is likely a read error. The rearrangement links TRBV7-2 to TRBJ2-2; a weak D match, TRBD1 (6 bases). This CDR3 has 12 amino acids. The V gene's germline CDR1 is SGHTA and CDR2 FQGNSA. Trimming stripped 3 bases from V and 8 bases from J, with 7 bases between. For the CDR3, the DNA is TGTGCCAGCAGCTTCACAGGGGGGGAGCTGTTTTCT. As protein: CASSFTGGELFS.

The table lists this clonotype with a few counts. The chain uses TRBV9 and TRBJ2-1, with 15 nucleotides matching TRBD2. Germline values: CDR1 SGDLS, CDR2 YYNGEE. V shed 2 bases, J shed 7 bases, and the junction held 10 bases outside the gene matches. CDR3 size: 18 residues. DNA for the CDR3: TGTGCCAGCAGCGTGGACCCCGGACTAGCGGGGGGGCCAAATGAGCAGTTCTTC. This codes for CASSVDPGLAGGPNEQFF.

This chain uses TRBV20-1 with TRBJ2-7, with D maybe TRBD2 (5 bases). Trimming left V 6 bases short and J 0 bases short, with 12 bases between. Per germline, CDR1 DFQATT and CDR2 SNEGSKA (reference sequence). This CDR3 is 13 amino acids long. The CDR3 DNA reads as TGCAGTGCCTCACAACTAGACTCCTACGAGCAGTACTTC. It specifies CSASQLDSYEQYF.

This clonotype was recorded many times. The genes are TRBV7-9 and TRBJ2-5; D gene ambiguous. Germline values: CDR1 SEHNR, CDR2 FQNEAQ (reference sequence). The CDR3 contains 13 residues. Trimming stripped 3 bases from V and 2 bases from J, with 7 bases between. The CDR3 spells CASSFFAQETQYF. In DNA form, the CDR3 reads TGTGCCAGCAGCTTTTTTGCACAAGAGACCCAGTACTTC.

This clonotype was found a few times. This chain connects TRBV20-1 to TRBJ1-1; possibly TRBD1 for D (5 bases). The V gene lost 6 bases and the J gene lost 0 bases, with 14 bases spanning the gap. The germline gives CDR1 DFQATT, CDR2 SNEGSKA (reference sequence). The CDR3 is 14 residues long. CDR3 coding DNA: TGCAGTGCCTCACCCAGGGTACTGAACACTGAAGCTTTCTTT. This sequence encodes CSASPRVLNTEAFF.

The table lists this clonotype with a few counts. V is TRBV29-1 and J is TRBJ2-2; no reliable D call. Germline V lookup: CDR1 SQVTM, CDR2 ANQGSEA. The CDR3 spans 14 residues. Trimming left V 4 bases short and J 1 base short, with 10 bases between. CDR3 region: CSVVSGKNTGELFF. In nucleotides, the CDR3 is TGCAGCGTTGTAAGTGGCAAGAACACCGGGGAGCTGTTTTTT.

A few counts support this clonotype. The V and J genes are TRBV15 and TRBJ2-1; TRBD2 matches at 9 bases. The CDR3 sequence is 16 residues long. Trimming removed 0 bases from V and 7 bases from J; junction bases left unmatched: 7. Germline values: CDR1 LNHNV, CDR2 YYDKDF (reference sequence). CDR3: CATSREGGGAVNEQFF. The CDR3 DNA is TGTGCCACCAGCAGAGAAGGCGGGGGGGCCGTGAATGAGCAGTTCTTC. Based on the CDR3 plus reference TRBV15 and TRBJ2-1, the full variable domain is DAMVIQNPRYQVTQFGKPVTLSCSQTLNHNVMYWYQQKSSQAPKLLFHYYDKDFNNEADTPDNFQSRRPNTSFCFLDIRSPGLGDTAMYLCATSREGGGAVNEQFFGPGTRLTVL.

This clonotype was recorded many times. V usage is TRBV9 and J usage is TRBJ2-1; D is uncertain. The CDR3 covers 12 residues. CDR1 is SGDLS, CDR2 YYNGEE, per germline. The V gene lost 4 bases and the J gene lost 6 bases, with 8 bases spanning the gap. This CDR3 is CASSPRSNEQFF. DNA of the CDR3: TGTGCCAGCAGCCCCCGCAGCAATGAGCAGTTCTTC.

As for this clonotype: A much more abundant neighbour one base away suggests this may be a read error. The genes are TRBV20-1 and TRBJ1-6; a weak D match, TRBD1 (6 bases). The CDR3 has 15 residues. Per germline, CDR1 DFQATT and CDR2 SNEGSKA (reference sequence). The CDR3 region is CGAVQGSSYNSPLHF. In DNA form, the CDR3 reads TGCGGTGCTGTACAGGGTAGCTCCTATAATTCACCCCTCCACTTT.

The rearrangement uses TRBV5-4 and TRBJ2-5; D is perhaps TRBD1 or TRBD2 (7 bases each). In germline, CDR1 is SGHNT, CDR2 YYREEE (reference sequence). The germline V and J ends were trimmed by 4 bases and 4 bases, with 14 bases remaining between them. CDR3 size: 14 residues. The CDR3 coding sequence is TGTGCCAGCAGCCCGACAGGGAGGGCAGAGACCCAGTACTTC. This sequence encodes CASSPTGRAETQYF.

Only a few counts were recorded for this clonotype. The V call is TRBV29-1, the J call TRBJ2-5; 7 bases are shared with TRBD2. V shed 3 bases, J shed 5 bases, and the junction held 3 bases outside the gene matches. This CDR3 is built from 12 residues. Looked up from germline, CDR1 is SQVTM and CDR2 is ANQGSEA. Here the CDR3 reads CSVEMGGETQYF. CDR3 nucleotides: TGCAGCGTTGAGATGGGAGGGGAGACCCAGTACTTC. The whole variable domain, filled in from reference TRBV29-1 and TRBJ2-5, reads SAVISQKPSRDICQRGTSLTIQCQVDSQVTMMFWYRQQPGQSLTLIATANQGSEATYESGFVIDKFPISRPNLTFSTLTVSNMSPEDSSIYLCSVEMGGETQYFGPGTRLLVL.

In this sample, this clonotype turned up many times. J is TRBJ1-1 and V is TRBV5-1, with a weak D call TRBD1 (5 bases). Looked up from germline, CDR1 is SGHRS and CDR2 is YFSETQ. Trimming removed 3 bases at V and 6 bases at J, with 9 bases between. The CDR3 runs 12 residues. The CDR3 region is CASSSQGSEAFF. In DNA, the CDR3 is TGCGCCAGCAGCTCGCAGGGATCTGAAGCTTTCTTT.

This clonotype was detected many times. The chain couples TRBV7-8 to TRBJ2-5; D is ambiguous. V was clipped by 0 bases and J by 7 bases, with 21 bases between them. The CDR3 runs to 17 residues. Germline V gene sequence: CDR1 SGHVS, CDR2 FQNEAQ. This CDR3 is CASSLAHQAPQEMTQYF. CDR3 sequence (DNA): TGTGCCAGCAGCTTAGCGCATCAGGCTCCTCAAGAGATGACCCAGTACTTC.

This clonotype was observed at least ten times. The rearrangement links TRBV7-2 to TRBJ2-2; a possible D gene is TRBD1 (5 bases). Trimming took 5 bases from V and 2 from J, leaving 12 bases between them. CDR3 length: 15 residues. Germline CDR1 reads SGHTA; CDR2 reads FQGNSA. CDR3 region: CASSRAGHNTGELFF. The CDR3 DNA reads as TGTGCCAGCAGCCGGGCAGGGCATAACACCGGGGAGCTGTTTTTT.

This clonotype was detected ten times or more. The rearrangement joins TRBV7-9 to TRBJ2-1; the match to TRBD2 covers 10 bases. CDR3 length equals 15 residues. J gave up 4 bases and V 5 bases, and 5 bases lay outside the gene matches. Germline CDR1 SEHNR, CDR2 FQNEAQ (reference sequence). CDR3 loop: CASSASGGPYNEQFF. CDR3 in DNA: TGTGCCAGCAGCGCTAGCGGGGGCCCGTACAATGAGCAGTTCTTC.

This clonotype was seen many times. The chain is built from TRBV7-2 and TRBJ2-3; weak D call: TRBD2 (7 bases). Trimming took off 3 bases at V and 2 bases at J, with 21 bases between the two ends. The CDR3 sequence is 18 residues long. Germline values: CDR1 SGHTA, CDR2 FQGNSA. CDR3 in DNA: TGTGCCAGCAGCTTGCCTCCGGGGGGCGCATTGTCCACAGATACGCAGTATTTT. Protein product: CASSLPPGGALSTDTQYF.

This clonotype occurred many times. This chain uses TRBV7-6 with TRBJ1-1, with D uncertain. This CDR3 is built from 13 residues. Germline-derived CDR1 and CDR2 are SGHVS and FNYEAQ. The V end lost 3 bases, the J end lost 1 base, and 6 bases lay between the germline ends. As DNA, the CDR3 is TGTGCCAGCAGCTTCCAGGAGAACACTGAAGCTTTCTTT. Its translation is CASSFQENTEAFF.

This clonotype has only a few counts. The CDR3 nucleotides read TGTGCCAGCAGAGATCACGGGACTAGCGGGGGTAAGGAGACCCAGTACTTC. It yields the protein CASRDHGTSGGKETQYF. The rearrangement joins TRBV12-3 or TRBV12-4 to TRBJ2-5; 14 positions agree with TRBD2. V lost 6 bases to trimming and J lost 5 bases; unmatched junction nucleotides: 11. The CDR3 totals 17 residues.

This clonotype came up many times. This chain uses TRBV7-2 with TRBJ1-2, with TRBD1 matching over 8 bases. This CDR3 has 15 amino acids. CDR1 SGHTA and CDR2 FQGNSA come from the germline V gene. V shed 5 bases, J shed 1 base, and the junction held 6 bases outside the gene matches. CDR3 nucleotide sequence: TGTGCCAGCAGCCCGACAGGGGCCTTTAACTATGGCTACACCTTC. It is translated as CASSPTGAFNYGYTF.

This clonotype appeared many times. This may stem from a read error, because a much larger clone lies one nucleotide away. The chain has TRBV4-2 and TRBJ1-1; TRBD1 is a possible D gene (5 bases). From germline, CDR1 is LGHNA and CDR2 YNFKEQ. This CDR3 has 13 amino acids. Trimming shortened V by 4 bases and J by 3 bases, and 9 bases separated the two germline ends. CDR3 in amino acids: CASSPGGDTEAFF. The DNA of the CDR3 is TGTGCCAGCAGCCCCGGGGGGGACACTGAAGCTTTCTTT.